This T cell receptor beta chain was identified during a study of T-cell reconstitution after alpha-beta-depleted transplantation in children. This clonotype showed up many times. Unique molecular identifiers were incorporated when the TCRbeta library was constructed. TCRdb re-called the PCR reads with MiXCR, one entry per CDR3 protein. The sample holds some 200,000 distinct CDR3 sequences, approximately 6.8% seen once. Trimming pared 3 bases from V and 5 bases from J, leaving 26 bases between. The CDR3 has 19 residues. The sequence came from a girl under three years old with combined immunodeficiency, due to receive a stem cell transplant. Sequenced here: PBMCs, sampled before TCRalphabeta/CD19-depleted stem cell transplant. The chain recombines TRBV12-3 or TRBV12-4 with TRBJ2-1; the D gene is possibly TRBD2 (6 bases). The DNA for the CDR3 is TGTGCCAGCAGTTTTTCCCTGTCGTCTTGGTCTAGCGAAGACAATGAGCAGTTCTTC. This sequence encodes CASSFSLSSWSSEDNEQFF.